Listed below are T cell receptor beta chains from one sample, sequenced in a study of CD8 T cells in Susac syndrome. TCRdb recomputed calls from the immunoSEQ multiplex PCR reads with MiXCR, one row per CDR3 protein. The sample shows around 200,000 distinct CDR3 sequences, approximately 95% of them seen only once. The sequenced sample was CD4+ T cells from PBMCs. All receptors derive from a human donor with multiple sclerosis. Both conserved end residues are trimmed from each CDR3.

TRBV7-8 13 ASRPSSGGASEQF
TRBV20-1 12 SALSGTSGDTQY
TRBV6-5 11 ASSRDNNYEQY
TRBV12-3/TRBV12-4 12 ASTINRGVDGYT
TRBV9 12 ASSVRGTDTEAF
TRBV5-1 12 ASRQSTGNQPQH
TRBV20-1 12 SAARRVINQPQH
TRBV6-1 13 ASSEVLKGGYGYT
TRBV20-1 13 SAEDRDGGNQPQH
TRBV2 11 ASSGQAYNEQF
TRBV5-4 13 ASSGGRELVYEQY
TRBV12-3/TRBV12-4 10 ASKGRKETQY
TRBV12-3/TRBV12-4 13 ASSSDWGQYSPLH
TRBV4-2 12 ASSQDPLYREQF
TRBV20-1 10 SATGTNYGYT
TRBV6-5 13 ASSYSSPATYEQY
TRBV30 11 AWSLDGNTEAF
TRBV30 13 AWSGRGAGTGELF
TRBV6-2/TRBV6-3 14 ASSYYLAPPNEKLF
TRBV20-1 11 SARGMKNEKLF
TRBV19 13 ASSKSASYWYEQY
TRBV30 12 AWSVLREGQPQH
TRBV27 14 ASSTGLVSPLNTQY
TRBV29-1 11 SSVDGSNEKLF
TRBV20-1 14 SARVSGGTSYNEQF
TRBV7-9 12 ASSASDRVNEAF
TRBV29-1 11 SVGGVGDYGYT
TRBV27 8 ARDTDTQY
TRBV29-1 9 SVRGGETQY
TRBV7-9 14 ASSWDRGVAKNIQY
TRBV29-1 11 SIAMGGNQPQH
TRBV20-1 10 SARDQSYEQY
TRBV20-1 12 SARGGQGSYGYT
TRBV29-1 11 SVDRSKTGELF
TRBV30 11 AGRPVFNSPLH
TRBV20-1 15 SAPLGGSGRAQETQY
TRBV20-1 9 SASHGDIQY
TRBV20-1 13 SAGGGGRQNYGYT
TRBV20-1 14 SARARQGSSYYGYT
TRBV30 9 AWSLSYEQY
TRBV19 10 ASSILVGRQF
TRBV29-1 11 SVLAENTDTQY
TRBV12-3/TRBV12-4 12 ASSLGYGVYGYT
TRBV5-1 14 ASSPMTGNYKLGYT
TRBV6-1 13 ASSDLGATPNRYT
TRBV29-1 14 SVERGISSSYNEQF
TRBV29-1 11 SAFKQGGHEQY
TRBV29-1 10 SVHTGGNEQF
TRBV29-1 12 SVAQTVWGTEAF
TRBV29-1 9 SVGQGDGYT
TRBV20-1 11 SARDWPGDTQY
TRBV27 12 ASSFGGAVTEAF
TRBV20-1 10 SASTSADEQY
TRBV5-1 13 ASSVTSGGYNEQF